Following are 5 T cell receptor beta chains from one sample sequenced in a study of blood T cell repertoires in COVID-19. Some clones are missing from TCRdb's copy, which holds only in-frame ones; the method was immunoSEQ multiplex PCR. The sample contains around 480,000 clones, approximately 88% of which appear only once. Sequenced input: peripheral blood. These TCRs come from a woman aged 50 to 65 with COVID-19, enrolled during active disease.

V usage is TRBV7-2 and J usage is TRBJ2-1; D gene uncertain. Deletions cut 2 bases from V and 7 bases from J, with 12 bases between. This CDR3 has 14 residues. The germline V gene encodes CDR1 SGHTA and CDR2 FQGNSA. The CDR3 protein is CASSLMASENEQFF. In nucleotides, the CDR3 is TGTGCCAGCAGCTTAATGGCTTCGGAGAATGAGCAGTTCTTC.

The V gene is TRBV2, the J gene TRBJ2-1; 8 bases line up with TRBD2. The CDR3 runs 15 residues. Germline assignment: CDR1 SNHLY and CDR2 FYNNEI. V gave up 5 bases and J gave up 6 bases; unmatched junction bases: 9. CDR3 protein: CASSHFPGLANEQFF. In nucleotides, the CDR3 is TGTGCCAGCAGTCACTTCCCCGGACTAGCCAATGAGCAGTTCTTC.

In the case of this clone: Different DNA sequences within this sample yield the same CDR3. The gene calls are TRBV27 and TRBJ2-7, with D unresolved. The germline V gene has CDR1 MNHEY and CDR2 SMNVEV (reference sequence). CDR3 length: 11 residues. The ends were cut back, 6 bases at V and 1 base at J, with 4 bases in the middle. The CDR3 DNA is TGTGCCAGCAGGAGTTCCTACGAGCAGTACTTC. Its protein is CASRSSYEQYF.

The table lists this clone with a count of one. Other DNA sequences from this sample encode an identical CDR3 as well. The V call is TRBV2, the J call TRBJ2-7; 10 bases match TRBD2. J lost 3 bases, V lost 8 bases, and 1 base had no gene match. Germline CDR1 SNHLY, CDR2 FYNNEI. The CDR3 length is 12 residues. CDR3 bases: TGTGCCAGCCGGACTAGCGGCTACGAGCAGTACTTC. As protein: CASRTSGYEQYF.

The rearrangement links TRBV10-2 to TRBJ1-1; TRBD1 matches 7 bases. The CDR3 has 14 residues. With V trimmed by 3 bases and J by 0 bases, 1 base remained unmatched. Germline V lookup: CDR1 WSHSY, CDR2 SAAADI. CDR3 sequence: CASSEQGLNTEAFF. CDR3 nucleotide sequence: TGCGCCAGCAGTGAACAGGGGCTGAACACTGAAGCTTTCTTT.